This T cell receptor beta chain came from a study of blood T cells in healthy people across ages. Points from the study as a whole: Long-lived and aged donors differed, with more naive CD4+ cells and higher diversity in the long-lived. Diversity figures derived from one million T cells were judged to underestimate the true value.

This clonotype was detected only a few times. Its antigen is not identified. Primers used in a second PCR of about 6 to 12 cycles were a sample-barcoded 5' primer and a J-beta primer mix. TCRdb re-derived calls from the 5' RACE reads in MiXCR, one entry per CDR3 protein. The sample comprises under 2 million distinct CDR3 sequences, around 36% of which are singletons, and 11% rests with the top ten. The CDR3 has 16 residues. V trimming: 5 bases; J trimming: 0 bases; junction bases outside the gene matches: 8. Germline V CDR1 and CDR2: MGHDK, SYGVNS. No fewer than 6 million PBMCs went into each sample. The V call is TRBV25-1, the J call TRBJ1-1; TRBD1 matches at 8 bases. This TCR came from a young woman in good health. Sequencing was done on a sample of blood. CDR3 region: CASSRRTGTLNTEAFF. The CDR3 DNA reads as TGTGCCAGCAGTCGACGGACAGGGACTTTGAACACTGAAGCTTTCTTT.